One and the same sample provided the 2 T cell receptor beta chains below, sequenced in a study of naive and memory T cell subsets. An oligonucleotide containing a UMI was ligated to the 3' end of TCR cDNA. Ligated cDNA underwent four rounds of PCR with nested alpha and beta constant region primers and SP2. MiXCR was run by TCRdb on the 5' RACE reads, yielding one entry per CDR3 protein. The sample lists more than 45,000 distinct CDR3 sequences, around 5% seen once, with about 0.8% in the top ten. The receptor set was obtained from a female donor in good health.

This clonotype was detected only a few times. This rearrangement joins TRBV7-8 to TRBJ2-1; no clear D gene. V lost 5 bases and J lost 4, with 9 bases in between. The germline V gene encodes CDR1 SGHVS and CDR2 FQNEAQ. This CDR3 spans 13 amino acids. The CDR3 protein is CASSPGRYNEQFF. CDR3 DNA sequence: TGTGCCAGCAGCCCTGGACGGTACAATGAGCAGTTCTTC.

This clonotype was seen at least ten times. This rearrangement joins TRBV6-6 to TRBJ2-2; TRBD1 agrees at 8 bases. Germline V gene sequence: CDR1 MNHNY, CDR2 SVGAGI (reference sequence). After removal of 6 bases from V and 6 bases from J, the junction contained 18 bases not matched to a gene. This CDR3 has 18 residues. The CDR3 region is CASSYGAGTGILAGELFF. In nucleotides, the CDR3 is TGTGCCAGCAGCTACGGTGCCGGGACAGGAATTTTGGCCGGGGAGCTGTTTTTT.